The present T cell receptor (beta chain) was sequenced within a study of PD-1 blockade in classical Hodgkin lymphoma. About the research overall: Every 2 weeks, patients got 3 mg/kg intravenous nivolumab.

Broader study findings: By C4D1 there was a significant rise in CD4+ TCR diversity but not in CD8+ TCR diversity. Healthy donors reportedly exceeded newly diagnosed patients in baseline TCR diversity.

All patients relapsed after autologous stem cell transplantation, and brentuximab vedotin exposure varied. Complete response, partial response or progressive disease was each patient's best response. A remark on this clone: What it recognizes is unknown.

Profiled with immunoSEQ multiplex PCR; TCRdb holds only in-frame clones, not every one. Here the sample spans about 98,000 clones, roughly 92% being singletons. In germline, CDR1 is SGDLS, CDR2 YYNGEE. The CDR3 loop spans 15 amino acids. V was clipped by 3 bases and J by 1 base, with 13 bases between them. The genes are TRBV9 and TRBJ1-1; no clear D gene. The sequence was obtained from a human donor with classical Hodgkin lymphoma. This sample comprised peripheral blood mononuclear cells (PBMCs), obtained at baseline. The CDR3 region is CASSGTGFQNTEAFF. The CDR3 nucleotides are TGTGCCAGCAGCGGAACGGGCTTTCAGAACACTGAAGCTTTCTTT.